The rows below give T cell receptor beta chains drawn from one sample of a study of neoadjuvant anti-PD-1 for oral cavity cancer. The method was immunoSEQ multiplex PCR; TCRdb's version includes in-frame clones alone and lacks a portion of them. The sample gives over 14,000 clones, roughly 68% of which show up once; under 3% is in the top ten. The sequences come from PBMCs, collected before nivolumab (anti-PD-1) treatment. These receptors all stem from a person between 40 and 79 years old with oral cavity squamous cell carcinoma. The CDR3 runs from the conserved cysteine through the conserved F or W. Each record gives: J gene, D gene, V gene, clone size, CDR3 protein, CDR3 DNA. D genes are given only for firm matches. Expanded clones are given a class, and other clones once, few, many or no size at all.

>TRBJ2-7|NA|TRBV7-8|NA
CASSLRDRGTYEQYF
TGTGCCAGCAGCCTTAGAGATCGGGGGACCTACGAGCAGTACTTC
>TRBJ1-3|NA|TRBV7-9|NA
CASSLPVGSRDF
TGTGCCAGCAGCCTACCGGTAGGCTCGAGAGATTTT
>TRBJ2-7|TRBD2|TRBV30|NA
CAWSARLAGGRLRYF
TGTGCCTGGAGTGCTCGACTAGCGGGAGGGCGGTTGCGGTACTTC
>TRBJ2-3|NA|TRBV7-9|NA
CASSLSLLTDTQYF
TGTGCCAGCAGCTTATCCCTTCTAACAGATACGCAGTATTTT
>TRBJ1-3|NA|TRBV5-4|few
CASSRPGHSGNTIYF
TGTGCCAGCAGCCGCCCGGGCCACTCTGGAAACACCATATATTTT
>TRBJ1-1|NA|TRBV25-1|NA
CASSDPRQENTEAFF
TGTGCCAGCAGTGATCCGAGACAGGAGAACACTGAAGCTTTCTTT
>TRBJ1-5|NA|TRBV28|NA
CASTLGSQATNQPQHF
TGTGCCAGCACCCTGGGCTCGCAGGCCACTAATCAGCCCCAGCATTTT
>TRBJ2-6|NA|TRBV30|NA
CAWSAGSSGANVLTF
TGTGCCTGGAGTGCGGGCAGCTCTGGGGCCAACGTCCTGACTTTC
>TRBJ2-3|TRBD1|TRBV27|NA
CASSLTGALDTQYF
TGTGCCAGCAGTTTGACAGGGGCGCTAGATACGCAGTATTTT
>TRBJ2-7|NA|TRBV15|NA
CATSRDQPAYEQYF
TGTGCCACCAGCAGAGATCAACCCGCCTACGAGCAGTACTTC
>TRBJ1-2|NA|TRBV4-1|few
CASSQERGELYGYTF
TGCGCCAGCAGCCAAGAGAGAGGGGAGCTCTATGGCTACACCTTC
>TRBJ2-2|NA|TRBV9|NA
CASKVGQEYGELFF
TGTGCCAGCAAGGTGGGGCAGGAGTACGGGGAGCTGTTTTTT
>TRBJ2-5|NA|TRBV30|NA
CAWSVGRSQETQYF
TGTGCCTGGAGTGTGGGCCGGTCCCAAGAGACCCAGTACTTC
>TRBJ2-7|TRBD2|TRBV4-1|few
CASSQAPVGGTYEQYF
TGCGCCAGCAGCCAGGCCCCGGTGGGAGGGACCTACGAGCAGTACTTC
>TRBJ1-4|NA|TRBV4-1|NA
CASSQDLLARSEKLFF
TGCGCCAGCAGCCAAGATCTACTTGCAAGGAGTGAAAAACTGTTTTTT
>TRBJ2-7|TRBD2|TRBV28|NA
CASSTLSGRRNEQYF
TGTGCCAGCAGCACCCTTAGCGGGAGGAGGAACGAGCAGTACTTC
>TRBJ1-3|NA|TRBV7-8|NA
CASRGRGGNTIYF
TGTGCCAGCAGAGGGCGGGGAGGAAACACCATATATTTT
>TRBJ2-1|NA|TRBV13|NA
CASSPRSEQFF
TGTGCCAGCAGTCCCAGGAGTGAGCAGTTCTTC
>TRBJ2-5|NA|TRBV30|NA
CAWSVPGLMETQYF
TGTGCCTGGAGTGTACCCGGCCTCATGGAGACCCAGTACTTC
>TRBJ1-2|TRBD1|TRBV19|NA
CASIPMTGGSYYGYTF
TGTGCCAGTATCCCGATGACAGGGGGCTCCTACTATGGCTACACCTTC
>TRBJ1-4|TRBD1|TRBV30|NA
CAWSGGQRNEKLFF
TGTGCCTGGAGTGGGGGACAGCGGAATGAAAAACTGTTTTTT
>TRBJ2-5|NA|TRBV6-5|NA
CASSYSVGETQYF
TGTGCCAGCAGTTACTCTGTCGGAGAGACCCAGTACTTC
>TRBJ2-1|TRBD2|TRBV7-3|NA
CASSHPSGLNRDEQFF
TGTGCCAGCAGCCACCCTAGCGGGCTTAACAGGGATGAGCAGTTCTTC
>TRBJ2-2|NA|TRBV5-1|NA
CASSLTGPTGELFF
TGCGCCAGCAGCTTGACAGGGCCCACCGGGGAGCTGTTTTTT
>TRBJ1-1|TRBD1|TRBV28|few
CASNVPGQGHSTEAFF
TGTGCCAGCAATGTTCCGGGACAGGGACATAGCACTGAAGCTTTCTTT
>TRBJ1-4|NA|TRBV2|NA
CASSEIGGINEKLFF
TGTGCCAGCAGTGAAATAGGTGGGATTAATGAAAAACTGTTTTTT
>TRBJ2-7|NA|TRBV2|NA
CAISKAGPYEQYF
TGTGCCATTTCGAAGGCGGGACCCTACGAGCAGTACTTC
>TRBJ2-1|NA|TRBV7-8|NA
CASVPGAIPEQFF
TGTGCCAGCGTGCCAGGGGCGATACCTGAGCAGTTCTTC
>TRBJ1-5|NA|TRBV19|few
CASTGALGSNQPQHF
TGTGCCAGTACCGGGGCCCTAGGGAGCAATCAGCCCCAGCATTTT
>TRBJ2-7|NA|TRBV10-2|NA
CASSQLAYEQYF
TGCGCCAGCAGTCAGTTAGCCTACGAGCAGTACTTC